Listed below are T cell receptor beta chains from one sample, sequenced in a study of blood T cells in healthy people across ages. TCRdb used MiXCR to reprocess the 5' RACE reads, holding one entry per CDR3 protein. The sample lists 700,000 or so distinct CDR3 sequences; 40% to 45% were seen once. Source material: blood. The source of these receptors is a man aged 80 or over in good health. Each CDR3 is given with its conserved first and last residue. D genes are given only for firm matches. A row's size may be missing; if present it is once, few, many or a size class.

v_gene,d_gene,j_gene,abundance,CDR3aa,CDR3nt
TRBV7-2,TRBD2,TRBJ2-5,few,CASSLSGVGETQYF,TGTGCCAGCAGCTTAAGCGGGGTGGGTGAGACCCAGTACTTC
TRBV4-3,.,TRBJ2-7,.,CASWDTTYEQYF,TGCGCCAGCTGGGACACGACCTACGAGCAGTACTTC
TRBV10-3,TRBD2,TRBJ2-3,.,CAIRRTSGFTDTQYF,TGTGCCATCAGGAGGACTAGCGGGTTTACAGATACGCAGTATTTT
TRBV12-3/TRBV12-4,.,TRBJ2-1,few,CASSLANRALYNEQFF,TGTGCCAGCAGTTTAGCGAACAGGGCCCTATACAATGAGCAGTTCTTC
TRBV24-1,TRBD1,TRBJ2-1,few,CATSDQGVHEQFF,TGTGCCACCAGTGATCAGGGGGTCCATGAGCAGTTCTTC
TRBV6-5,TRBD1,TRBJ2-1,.,CASGTGTEAYNEQFF,TGTGCCAGCGGGACCGGGACAGAAGCCTACAATGAGCAGTTCTTC
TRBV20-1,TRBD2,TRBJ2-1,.,CSARISGALGNEQFF,TGCAGTGCTAGAATTAGCGGGGCCCTTGGCAATGAGCAGTTCTTC
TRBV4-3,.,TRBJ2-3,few,CASSQGRVGTDTQYF,TGCGCCAGCAGCCAAGGCAGGGTAGGCACAGATACGCAGTATTTT
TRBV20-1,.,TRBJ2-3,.,CSARVGAGAPSTDTQYF,TGCAGTGCTAGAGTCGGGGCGGGGGCCCCTAGCACAGATACGCAGTATTTT
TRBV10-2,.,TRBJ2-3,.,CASSAGTVSTDTQYF,TGCGCCAGCAGTGCCGGGACTGTTAGCACAGATACGCAGTATTTT
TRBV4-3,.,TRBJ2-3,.,CASSSRASPGVADTQYF,TGCGCCAGCAGCTCTCGCGCTAGCCCCGGGGTGGCAGATACGCAGTATTTT
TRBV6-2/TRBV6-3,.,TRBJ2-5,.,CASSSRLNSYQETQYF,TGTGCCAGCAGTTCCCGACTAAACTCCTACCAAGAGACCCAGTACTTC
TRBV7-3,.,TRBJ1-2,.,CASSPTGAGNGYTF,TGTGCCAGCAGCCCCACGGGGGCAGGAAATGGCTACACCTTC
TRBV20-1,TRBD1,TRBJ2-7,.,CSARDPTGGNYEQYF,TGCAGTGCTAGAGATCCGACAGGGGGCAACTACGAGCAGTACTTC
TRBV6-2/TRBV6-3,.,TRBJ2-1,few,CASSPLRAEQFF,TGTGCCAGCAGTCCGTTGAGGGCGGAGCAGTTCTTC
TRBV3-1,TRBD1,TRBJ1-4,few,CASSQASRTGSNEKLFF,TGTGCCAGCAGCCAAGCCAGCAGGACAGGTTCTAATGAAAAACTGTTTTTT
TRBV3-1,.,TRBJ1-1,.,CASSRTRQTEAFF,TGTGCCAGCAGCCGAACTCGACAGACTGAAGCTTTCTTT
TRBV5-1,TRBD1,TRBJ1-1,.,CASSPGTGVVPTEAFF,TGCGCCAGCAGCCCAGGGACAGGGGTCGTCCCCACTGAAGCTTTCTTT
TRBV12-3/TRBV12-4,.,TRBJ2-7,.,CASRRGRTYEQYF,TGTGCCAGCAGGAGGGGGAGGACTTACGAGCAGTACTTC
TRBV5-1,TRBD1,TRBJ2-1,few,CASSRTGQVNEQFF,TGCGCCAGCAGCCGGACGGGACAGGTGAATGAGCAGTTCTTC
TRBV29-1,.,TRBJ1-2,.,CSVEGLDYGYTF,TGCAGCGTTGAAGGGCTGGACTATGGCTACACCTTC
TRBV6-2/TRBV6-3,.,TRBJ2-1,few,CASSAVLPAEQFF,TGTGCCAGCAGTGCGGTCTTACCGGCTGAGCAGTTCTTC
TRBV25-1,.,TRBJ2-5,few,CASSEAGGETQYF,TGTGCCAGCAGTGAAGCAGGGGGGGAGACCCAGTACTTC